Detailed here is one T cell receptor (beta chain). This sample is drawn from a study of Graves' ophthalmopathy and Graves' hyperthyroidism. Excluded were patients with other autoimmune diseases, uncontrolled infections, pregnancy or lactation. As the template, RNA transcripts were used to amplify TCR beta CDR3 regions. RT-PCR in the first round used HTBI primers; a second-round multiplex PCR followed. TCRdb reprocessed the multiplex PCR reads via MiXCR and lists one record per CDR3 protein. The profile shows 600,000 to 700,000 distinct CDR3 sequences, about 40% of them singletons. The sample was peripheral blood. The source of this sequence is an adult man with Graves' ophthalmopathy.

CDR3: CAISEGTGKGGQETQYF. In DNA, the CDR3 is TGTGCCATCAGTGAAGGGACAGGGAAGGGGGGGCAAGAGACCCAGTACTTC. The genes are TRBV10-3 and TRBJ2-5; 9 bases are shared with TRBD1. The V gene's germline CDR1 is ENHRY and CDR2 SYGVKD. This CDR3 is built from 17 residues. Germline trimming cut 3 bases from V and 2 bases from J; bases unmatched to any gene: 10.